The rows below give T cell receptor beta chains drawn from one sample of a study of yellow fever vaccine responses in identical twins. TCRdb reanalysed the RT-PCR reads using MiXCR and keeps one entry per CDR3 protein. The sample lists a few thousand distinct CDR3 sequences; around 83% were seen once. Sequenced here: T cells from blood (PBMCs), unsorted or a sorted subset (not recorded which), sampled before or after yellow fever vaccination (not recorded which). These receptors all come from a woman aged 18-29 years who received the yellow fever vaccine. CDR3s include the opening cysteine and the closing phenylalanine or tryptophan. The order of the fields is V gene, D gene, CDR3 protein. The D gene is left open where the match is weak.

>TRBV25-1|.
CASSLGGDTEAFF
>TRBV7-2|.
CASSLAGATSYNEQFF
>TRBV11-1|.
CATASGRSYEQYF
>TRBV11-1|.
CASSGETEAFF
>TRBV7-8|TRBD2
CASSWTSGMADTQYF